This T cell receptor (beta chain) was profiled in a study of response to subunit inactivated influenza vaccine. The study's findings and limits: Every seasonal influenza vaccination brings in few new T cells, the authors suggested.

TCRdb fed the RT-PCR reads into MiXCR, producing one record per CDR3 protein. The table lists roughly 570,000 distinct CDR3 sequences, around 13% of them singletons. Of note for this clonotype: What it binds is unknown.

In germline, CDR1 is LGHNA, CDR2 YNFKEQ. The CDR3 runs 15 residues. The V and J ends lost 5 bases and 3 bases, in that order; junction bases with no gene match: 2. The rearrangement uses TRBV4-2 and TRBJ2-2; 11 positions match TRBD2. This sample comprised PBMCs from blood, obtained 11 to 12 days after vaccination. The receptor comes from a middle-aged man who received an inactivated influenza vaccine. The CDR3 region has the DNA TGTGCCAGCAGCAAACTAGCGGGGGACACCGGGGAGCTGTTTTTT. It codes for CASSKLAGDTGELFF.